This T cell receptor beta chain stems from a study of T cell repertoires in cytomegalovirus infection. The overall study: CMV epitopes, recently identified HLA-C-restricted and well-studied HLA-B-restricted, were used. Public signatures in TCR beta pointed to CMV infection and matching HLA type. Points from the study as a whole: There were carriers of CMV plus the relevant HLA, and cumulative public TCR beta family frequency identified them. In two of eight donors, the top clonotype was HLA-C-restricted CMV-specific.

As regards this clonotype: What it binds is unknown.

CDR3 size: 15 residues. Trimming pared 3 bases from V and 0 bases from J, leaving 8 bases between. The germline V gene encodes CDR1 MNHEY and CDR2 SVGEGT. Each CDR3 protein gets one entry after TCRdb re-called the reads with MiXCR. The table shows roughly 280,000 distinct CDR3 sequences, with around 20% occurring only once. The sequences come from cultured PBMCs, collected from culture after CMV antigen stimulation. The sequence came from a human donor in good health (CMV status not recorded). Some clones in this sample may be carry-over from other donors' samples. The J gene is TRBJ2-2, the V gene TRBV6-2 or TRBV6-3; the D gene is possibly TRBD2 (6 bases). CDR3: CASSYSGPNTGELFF. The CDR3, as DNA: TGTGCCAGCAGTTATAGCGGCCCGAACACCGGGGAGCTGTTTTTT.